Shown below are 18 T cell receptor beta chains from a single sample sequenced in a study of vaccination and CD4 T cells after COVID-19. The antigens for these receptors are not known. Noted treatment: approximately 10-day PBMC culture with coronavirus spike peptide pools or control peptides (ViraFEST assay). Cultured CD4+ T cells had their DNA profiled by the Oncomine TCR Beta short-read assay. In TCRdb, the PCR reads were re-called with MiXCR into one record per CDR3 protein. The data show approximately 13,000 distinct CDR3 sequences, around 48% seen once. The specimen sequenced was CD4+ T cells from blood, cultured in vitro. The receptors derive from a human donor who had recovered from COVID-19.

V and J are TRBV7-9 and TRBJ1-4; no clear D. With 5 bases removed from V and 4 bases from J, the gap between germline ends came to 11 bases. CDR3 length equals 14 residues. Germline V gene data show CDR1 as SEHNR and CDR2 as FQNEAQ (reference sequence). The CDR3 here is CASSRSSSNEKLFF. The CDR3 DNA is TGTGCCAGCAGCCGGTCCAGCAGTAATGAAAAACTGTTTTTT.

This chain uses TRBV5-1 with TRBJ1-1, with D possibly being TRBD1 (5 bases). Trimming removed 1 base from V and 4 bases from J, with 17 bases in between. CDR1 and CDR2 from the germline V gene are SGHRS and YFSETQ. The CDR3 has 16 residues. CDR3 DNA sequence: TGCGCCAGCAGCTTGCAGCCGGGACGAGAAGGCACTGAAGCTTTCTTT. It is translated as CASSLQPGREGTEAFF.

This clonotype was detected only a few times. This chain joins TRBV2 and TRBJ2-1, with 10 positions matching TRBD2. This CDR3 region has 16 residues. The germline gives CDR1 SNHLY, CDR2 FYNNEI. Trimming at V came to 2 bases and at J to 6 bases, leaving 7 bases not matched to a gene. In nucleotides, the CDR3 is TGTGCCAGCAGTGAATTTCGCCAGCGGGGGGGCAATGAGCAGTTCTTC. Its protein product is CASSEFRQRGGNEQFF.

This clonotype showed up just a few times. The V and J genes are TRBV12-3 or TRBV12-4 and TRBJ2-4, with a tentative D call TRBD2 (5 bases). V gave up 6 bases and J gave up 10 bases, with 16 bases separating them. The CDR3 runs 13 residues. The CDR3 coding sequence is TGTGCCAGCAGCCTTAGAGAGAGGAGGATTCAGTACTTC. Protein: CASSLRERRIQYF.

This CDR3 reads CASSLEGETQYF. In DNA form, the CDR3 reads TGTGCCAGCAGCTTAGAGGGGGAGACCCAGTACTTC. V and J are TRBV11-3 and TRBJ2-5; no definite D call. The germline V gene has CDR1 SGHNT and CDR2 YENEEA. V was cut by 0 bases and J by 5 bases, with 4 bases left in between. This CDR3 contains 12 residues.

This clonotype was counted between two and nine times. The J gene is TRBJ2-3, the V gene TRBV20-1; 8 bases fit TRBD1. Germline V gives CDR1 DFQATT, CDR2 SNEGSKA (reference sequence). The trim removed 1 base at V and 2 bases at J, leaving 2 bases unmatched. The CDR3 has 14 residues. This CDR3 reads CSARGDRSTDTQYF. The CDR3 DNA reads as TGCAGTGCTAGAGGGGACAGGTCCACAGATACGCAGTATTTT.

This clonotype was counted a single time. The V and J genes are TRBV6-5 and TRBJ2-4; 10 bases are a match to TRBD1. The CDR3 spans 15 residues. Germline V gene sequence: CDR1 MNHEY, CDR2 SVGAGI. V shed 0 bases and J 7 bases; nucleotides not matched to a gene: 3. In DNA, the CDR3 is TGTGCCAGCAGTTACTCGGGACAGGGGAAGAACATTCAGTACTTC. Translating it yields CASSYSGQGKNIQYF.

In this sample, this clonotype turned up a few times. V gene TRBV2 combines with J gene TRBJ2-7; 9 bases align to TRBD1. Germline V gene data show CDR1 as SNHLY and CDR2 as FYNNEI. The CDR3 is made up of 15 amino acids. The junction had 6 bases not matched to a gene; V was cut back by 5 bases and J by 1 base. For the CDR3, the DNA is TGTGCCAGCAGTAAGGACAGGGGACGTTCCTACGAGCAGTACTTC. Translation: CASSKDRGRSYEQYF.

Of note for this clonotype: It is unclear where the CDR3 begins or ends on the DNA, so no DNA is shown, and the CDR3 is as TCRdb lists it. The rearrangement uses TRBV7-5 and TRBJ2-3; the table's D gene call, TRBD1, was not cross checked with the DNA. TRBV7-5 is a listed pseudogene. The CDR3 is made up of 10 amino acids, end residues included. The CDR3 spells CISVPGSGDF.

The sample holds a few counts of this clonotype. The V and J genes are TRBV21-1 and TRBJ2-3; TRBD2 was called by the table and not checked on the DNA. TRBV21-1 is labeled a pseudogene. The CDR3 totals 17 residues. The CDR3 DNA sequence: TGTGCCAGCAGCAAAGGATGGCGGGAGGCCAGCACAGATACGCAGTATTTT. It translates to CASSKGWREASTDTQYF.

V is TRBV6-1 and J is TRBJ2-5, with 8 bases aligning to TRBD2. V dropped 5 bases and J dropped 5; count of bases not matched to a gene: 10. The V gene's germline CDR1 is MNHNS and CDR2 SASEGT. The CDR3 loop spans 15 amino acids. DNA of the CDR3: TGTGCCAGCAGTCCCCGACTAGCGACATCGGAGACCCAGTACTTC. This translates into CASSPRLATSETQYF.

The CDR3 sequence is CSAPGPYQETQYF. The CDR3 nucleotides are TGCAGTGCTCCGGGTCCCTACCAAGAGACCCAGTACTTC. The chain links TRBV20-1 to TRBJ2-5; unclear D gene. Looked up from germline, CDR1 is DFQATT and CDR2 is SNEGSKA (reference sequence). This CDR3 region has 13 residues. Trimming removed 5 bases from V and 0 bases from J, with 10 bases in between.

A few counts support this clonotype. The CDR3 spells CSAKPGLPMGTEAFF. The CDR3, as DNA: TGCAGTGCTAAACCGGGACTCCCTATGGGCACTGAAGCTTTCTTT. V usage is TRBV20-1 and J usage is TRBJ1-1; possible D gene TRBD1, 5 bases. CDR1 is DFQATT, CDR2 SNEGSKA, per germline (reference sequence). The CDR3 loop spans 15 amino acids. The ends were cut back, 4 bases at V and 4 bases at J, with 19 bases in the middle.

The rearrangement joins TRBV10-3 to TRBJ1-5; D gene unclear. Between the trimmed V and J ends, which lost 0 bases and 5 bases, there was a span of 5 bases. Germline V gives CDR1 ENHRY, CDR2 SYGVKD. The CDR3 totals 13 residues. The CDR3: CAISESRDQPQHF. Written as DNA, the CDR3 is TGTGCCATCAGTGAGTCACGGGATCAGCCCCAGCATTTT.

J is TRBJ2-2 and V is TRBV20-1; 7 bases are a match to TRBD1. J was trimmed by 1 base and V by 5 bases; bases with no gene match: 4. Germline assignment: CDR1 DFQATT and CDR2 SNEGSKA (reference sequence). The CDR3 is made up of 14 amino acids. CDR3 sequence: CSAPTGENTGELFF. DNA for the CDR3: TGCAGTGCTCCAACAGGGGAGAACACCGGGGAGCTGTTTTTT.

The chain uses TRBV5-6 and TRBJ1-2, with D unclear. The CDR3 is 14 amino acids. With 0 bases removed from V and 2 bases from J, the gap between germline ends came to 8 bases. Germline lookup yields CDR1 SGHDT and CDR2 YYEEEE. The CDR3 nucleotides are TGTGCCAGCAGCTTGGGGGCAGCGAACTATGGCTACACCTTC. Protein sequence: CASSLGAANYGYTF.

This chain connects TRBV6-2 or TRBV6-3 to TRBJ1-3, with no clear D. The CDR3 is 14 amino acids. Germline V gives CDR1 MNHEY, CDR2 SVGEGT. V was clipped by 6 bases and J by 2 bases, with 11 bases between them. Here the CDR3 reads CASSRSNTGNTIYF. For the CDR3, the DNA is TGTGCCAGCAGCCGTTCTAACACTGGAAACACCATATATTTT.

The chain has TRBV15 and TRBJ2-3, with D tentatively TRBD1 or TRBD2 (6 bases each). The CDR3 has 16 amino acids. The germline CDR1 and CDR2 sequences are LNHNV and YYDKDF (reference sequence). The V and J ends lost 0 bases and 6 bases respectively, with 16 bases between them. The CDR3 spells CATSREGWGAKDTQYF. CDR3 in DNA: TGTGCCACCAGCAGAGAAGGATGGGGGGCGAAGGATACGCAGTATTTT.